This T cell receptor (beta chain) comes out of a study of somatic mutations in cytotoxic T cells in rheumatoid arthritis. In the study overall: Nearly 100% purity was obtained when some V beta antibody-stained T-cell populations were flow-sorted; these included V beta1+ cells sequenced for TCRB.

CD4+ cells and CD8+ cells were each obtained through positive magnetic bead selection, and their purity was assessed by flow cytometry. Deletions cut 2 bases from V and 6 bases from J, with 8 bases between. Germline-derived CDR1 and CDR2 are MNHEY and SMNVEV (reference sequence). The CDR3 extends over 12 amino acids. Profiling relied on immunoSEQ multiplex PCR, and the TCRdb table lists in-frame clones only, not all of them. Counted here are tens of thousands of clones, 84% occurring once; the ten biggest clones make up around 3%. The sequencing sample was made of CD8+ T cells sorted from blood. The rearrangement uses TRBV27 and TRBJ2-7; D is undetermined. The TCR sequence derives from a man aged 40-55 years in good health. The CDR3 here is CASSLGSGEQYF. Written as DNA, the CDR3 is TGTGCCAGCAGTTTAGGCTCGGGCGAGCAGTACTTC.